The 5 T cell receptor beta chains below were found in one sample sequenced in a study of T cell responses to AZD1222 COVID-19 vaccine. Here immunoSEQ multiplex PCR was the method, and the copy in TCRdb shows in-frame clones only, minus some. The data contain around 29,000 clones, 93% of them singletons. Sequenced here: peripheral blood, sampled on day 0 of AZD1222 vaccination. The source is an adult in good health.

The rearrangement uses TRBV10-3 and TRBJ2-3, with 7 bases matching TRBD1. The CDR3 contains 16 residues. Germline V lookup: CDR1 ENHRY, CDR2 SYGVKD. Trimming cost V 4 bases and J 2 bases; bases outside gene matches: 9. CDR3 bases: TGTGCCATCAGTGGAGGGCAGGGACAGTTCACAGATACGCAGTATTTT. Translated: CAISGGQGQFTDTQYF.

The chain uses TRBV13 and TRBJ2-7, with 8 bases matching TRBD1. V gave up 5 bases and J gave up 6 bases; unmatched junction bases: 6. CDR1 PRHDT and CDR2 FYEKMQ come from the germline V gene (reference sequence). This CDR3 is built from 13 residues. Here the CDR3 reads CASSADRESEQYF. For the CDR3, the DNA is TGTGCCAGCAGCGCGGACAGGGAATCCGAGCAGTACTTC.

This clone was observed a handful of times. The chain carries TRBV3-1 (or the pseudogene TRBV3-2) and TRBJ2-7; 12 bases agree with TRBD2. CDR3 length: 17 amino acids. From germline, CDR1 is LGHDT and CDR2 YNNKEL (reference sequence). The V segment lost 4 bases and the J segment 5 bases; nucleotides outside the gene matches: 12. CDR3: CASSPTMTSGSIHEQYF. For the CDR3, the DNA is TGTGCCAGCAGCCCAACAATGACTAGCGGGAGTATCCACGAGCAGTACTTC.

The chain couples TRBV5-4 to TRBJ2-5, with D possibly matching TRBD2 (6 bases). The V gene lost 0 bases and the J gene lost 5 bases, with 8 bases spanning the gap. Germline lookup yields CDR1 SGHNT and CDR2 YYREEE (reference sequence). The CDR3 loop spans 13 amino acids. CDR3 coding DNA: TGTGCCAGCAGCTTGGTTAGCGGTGAGACCCAGTACTTC. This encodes CASSLVSGETQYF. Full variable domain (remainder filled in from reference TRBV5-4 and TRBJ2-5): ETGVTQSPTHLIKTRGQQVTLRCSSQSGHNTVSWYQQALGQGPQFIFQYYREEENGRGNFPPRFSGLQFPNYSSELNVNALELDDSALYLCASSLVSGETQYFGPGTRLLVL.

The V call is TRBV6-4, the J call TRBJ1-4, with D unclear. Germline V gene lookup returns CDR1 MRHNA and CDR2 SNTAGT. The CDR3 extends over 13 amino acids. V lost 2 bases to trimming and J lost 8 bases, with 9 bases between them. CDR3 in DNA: TGTGCCAGCAGTGACAGGGTATTGGAAAAACTGTTTTTT. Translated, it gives CASSDRVLEKLFF.